One and the same sample provided the 25 T cell receptor beta chains below, sequenced in a study of blood T cell repertoires in COVID-19. The method was immunoSEQ multiplex PCR; TCRdb's version includes in-frame clones alone and lacks a portion of them. Among around 70,000 clones, about 80% were seen once, and the ten largest hold 10% to 15%. Sequences were obtained from peripheral blood. These receptors came from a human donor in a cohort sampled during active COVID-19.

This clone occurred once. This chain joins TRBV6-2 or TRBV6-3 and TRBJ2-3; D remains ambiguous. V lost 2 bases and J lost 0, with 9 bases in between. The germline V gene encodes CDR1 MNHEY and CDR2 SVGEGT. CDR3 size: 15 residues. CDR3 region: CASSYRRKSTDTQYF. CDR3 DNA sequence: TGTGCCAGCAGTTACAGGCGGAAAAGCACAGATACGCAGTATTTT.

This clone was seen once. This chain joins TRBV3-1 (or the pseudogene TRBV3-2) and TRBJ2-1; D might be TRBD1 (6 bases). CDR1 is LGHDT, CDR2 YNNKEL, per germline (reference sequence). The CDR3 covers 16 residues. Trimming took off 4 bases at V and 4 bases at J, with 17 bases between the two ends. The CDR3 protein is CASSPYGQGLYNEQFF. CDR3 nucleotides: TGTGCCAGCAGCCCCTATGGGCAGGGGTTGTACAATGAGCAGTTCTTC.

The chain carries TRBV28 and TRBJ1-2; 8 nucleotides line up with TRBD1. CDR1 MDHEN and CDR2 SYDVKM come from the germline V gene. With V trimmed by 5 bases and J by 4 bases, 6 bases remained unmatched. The CDR3 spans 14 residues. The CDR3 loop reads CASSDNRGGYGYTF. CDR3 DNA sequence: TGTGCCAGCAGTGACAACAGGGGGGGCTATGGCTACACCTTC.

The J gene is TRBJ1-1, the V gene TRBV6-5; D gene ambiguous. The CDR3 runs 14 residues. From germline, CDR1 is MNHEY and CDR2 SVGAGI. V was trimmed by 0 bases and J by 7 bases, leaving 12 bases between them. The CDR3 protein is CASSYSMADFEAFF. CDR3 coding DNA: TGTGCCAGCAGTTACTCGATGGCAGATTTTGAAGCTTTCTTT.

The chain carries TRBV6-5 and TRBJ2-5; tentatively, D is TRBD2 (6 bases). V was pared by 0 bases and J by 1 base, with 9 bases between. The CDR3 totals 15 residues. Germline values: CDR1 MNHEY, CDR2 SVGAGI. The CDR3 DNA reads TGTGCCAGCAGTTACTCGCGGGGTTCCCAAGAGACCCAGTACTTC. It yields the protein CASSYSRGSQETQYF.

This clone is termed medium-sized. Other nucleotide sequences in the sample specify the same CDR3. V usage is TRBV7-3 and J usage is TRBJ2-1, with 10 bases matching TRBD2. Trimming cost V 5 bases and J 3 bases; bases outside gene matches: 7. CDR1 is SGHTA, CDR2 FQGTGA, per germline. The CDR3 has 16 amino acids. The CDR3 coding sequence is TGTGCCAGCAGCCAGAGCGGGGGGGCTTACTACAATGAGCAGTTCTTC. Translating it yields CASSQSGGAYYNEQFF.

This chain uses TRBV20-1 with TRBJ2-7; D ambiguous. Germline CDR1 and CDR2: DFQATT and SNEGSKA (reference sequence). The V end lost 3 bases, the J end lost 4 bases, and 13 bases lay between the germline ends. CDR3 length: 13 amino acids. The CDR3 here is CSASRRGSYEQYV. The CDR3 DNA is TGCAGTGCTAGTCGGCGCGGCTCATACGAGCAGTACGTC.

The chain has TRBV28 and TRBJ1-2; 9 bases are a match to TRBD1. The CDR3 extends over 14 amino acids. J was trimmed by 7 bases and V by 7 bases; bases with no gene match: 10. Per the germline V gene, CDR1 is MDHEN and CDR2 is SYDVKM. CDR3 sequence reads: CASTVTGTGSGYTF. CDR3 sequence (DNA): TGTGCCAGCACGGTGACCGGGACAGGGAGTGGCTACACCTTC.

The V and J genes are TRBV15 and TRBJ2-6; TRBD1 might be the D (6 bases). Trimming took off 4 bases at V and 3 bases at J, with 7 bases between the two ends. Per germline, CDR1 LNHNV and CDR2 YYDKDF (reference sequence). The CDR3 sequence is 14 residues long. The CDR3 loop is CATSNRVGANVLTF. CDR3 nucleotides: TGTGCCACCAGCAACAGGGTTGGGGCCAACGTCCTGACTTTC.

The chain is built from TRBV6-4 and TRBJ1-2; TRBD1 matches 8 bases. This CDR3 is built from 13 residues. Germline CDR1 and CDR2: MRHNA and SNTAGT. J was trimmed by 5 bases and V by 6 bases; bases with no gene match: 5. CDR3 nucleotide sequence: TGTGCCAGCAGCGGGACAGGAGGTTATGGCTACACCTTC. This translates into CASSGTGGYGYTF.

V gene TRBV6-1 combines with J gene TRBJ2-1, with D perhaps TRBD2 (6 bases). The CDR3 covers 14 residues. Germline V lookup: CDR1 MNHNS, CDR2 SASEGT. V gave up 3 bases and J gave up 14 bases, with 20 bases separating them. CDR3 protein: CASSDVLEGVGEFF. CDR3 bases: TGTGCCAGCAGTGACGTCTTGGAGGGAGTCGGGGAGTTCTTC.

The CDR3 region has the DNA TGTGCCAGCACCACAGACCCTCCGAACACCGGGGAGCTGTTTTTT. Its translation is CASTTDPPNTGELFF. This chain links TRBV6-5 with TRBJ2-2; unclear D gene. The CDR3 sequence is 15 residues long. The V gene lost 7 bases and the J gene lost 0 bases, with 12 bases spanning the gap. Germline V gene data show CDR1 as MNHEY and CDR2 as SVGAGI.

This chain connects TRBV18 to TRBJ1-6; no definite D call. The CDR3 totals 13 residues. V shed 2 bases and J shed 8 bases, with 7 bases lying between them. The V gene's germline CDR1 is KGHSH and CDR2 LQKENI. The CDR3 DNA reads as TGTGCCAGCTCACCATCACTAGATTCACCCCTCCACTTT. It is translated as CASSPSLDSPLHF.

The chain is built from TRBV10-3 and TRBJ2-3; 7 nucleotides line up with TRBD1. J was trimmed by 2 bases and V by 3 bases; bases with no gene match: 5. The CDR3 spans 15 residues. Germline V lookup: CDR1 ENHRY, CDR2 SYGVKD. CDR3 bases: TGTGCCATCAGTGAAGGGGGCGGTCCCACAGATACGCAGTATTTT. Its protein product is CAISEGGGPTDTQYF.

The chain joins TRBV30 to TRBJ2-7, with D tentatively TRBD2 (5 bases). This CDR3 has 14 residues. Germline assignment: CDR1 GTSNPN and CDR2 SVGIG (reference sequence). V was cut by 5 bases and J by 3 bases, with 17 bases left in between. The CDR3 nucleotides are TGTGCCTGGGGCCTCGGCGCGGGCCTCTACGAGCAGTACGTC. Protein sequence: CAWGLGAGLYEQYV.

This chain uses TRBV7-9 with TRBJ1-2; no firm D call. Trimming took off 1 base at V and 2 bases at J, with 8 bases between the two ends. Per germline, CDR1 SEHNR and CDR2 FQNEAQ (reference sequence). This CDR3 has 14 residues. The CDR3 DNA reads as TGTGCCAGCAGCTTAGTGGCTCAAAACTATGGCTACACCTTC. Residues: CASSLVAQNYGYTF.

CDR3 coding DNA: TGTGCCAGTAGTATATCCAAGGGACTAGAGTACAATGAGCAGTTCTTC. Translated: CASSISKGLEYNEQFF. The chain uses TRBV19 and TRBJ2-1; the match to TRBD2 covers 8 bases. V lost 2 bases and J lost 4; bases outside the gene matches: 7. The CDR3 consists of 16 residues. CDR1 and CDR2 from the germline V gene are LNHDA and SQIVND (reference sequence).

This chain joins TRBV11-2 and TRBJ2-7; TRBD2 matches at 7 bases. The germline V gene encodes CDR1 SGHAT and CDR2 FQNNGV. Trimming at V came to 0 bases and at J to 4 bases, leaving 15 bases not matched to a gene. This CDR3 contains 18 residues. The CDR3 sequence is CASSLDILGRGGGYEQYF. CDR3 bases: TGTGCCAGCAGCTTAGACATTCTGGGTCGCGGGGGAGGATACGAGCAGTACTTC.

The chain joins TRBV4-3 to TRBJ2-2, with 10 bases that match TRBD1. Unmatched junction bases numbered 4, after V lost 2 bases and J lost 4 bases. CDR1 and CDR2 (germline): LGHNA, YSLEER. CDR3 length: 16 residues. DNA of the CDR3: TGCGCCAGCAGCCAACGACAGGGGGCTGGCACCGGGGAGCTGTTTTTT. Its protein product is CASSQRQGAGTGELFF.

The chain combines TRBV6-5 with TRBJ2-5, with D perhaps TRBD1 (6 bases). CDR3 length: 11 residues. With 7 bases removed from V and 4 bases from J, the gap between germline ends came to 7 bases. Germline loops: CDR1 MNHEY, CDR2 SVGAGI. The CDR3 reads CASNRVETQYF. In DNA, the CDR3 is TGTGCCAGCAACAGGGTAGAGACCCAGTACTTC.

J is TRBJ1-4 and V is TRBV30; perhaps TRBD1 as D (5 bases). Germline V lookup: CDR1 GTSNPN, CDR2 SVGIG (reference sequence). The V end was cut by 3 bases, the J end by 4 bases, with 15 bases between. The CDR3 has 15 residues. The CDR3 region is CAWRPIDSDNEKLFF. The CDR3 nucleotides read TGTGCCTGGAGACCTATCGACAGTGATAATGAAAAACTGTTTTTT.

The CDR3 DNA reads as TGTGCCTCTGGTTCCAGACGGGAGAACACCGGGGAGCTGTTTTTT. Its translation: CASGSRRENTGELFF. The chain links TRBV5-4 to TRBJ2-2, with D possibly matching TRBD2 (5 bases). Germline CDR1 reads SGHNT; CDR2 reads YYREEE (reference sequence). CDR3 length: 15 amino acids. V was trimmed by 10 bases and J by 1 base, leaving 17 bases between them.

The chain has TRBV4-1 and TRBJ2-7; the match to TRBD1 covers 8 bases. Trimming cost V 0 bases and J 4 bases; bases outside gene matches: 17. The CDR3 is 19 residues long. The germline CDR1 and CDR2 sequences are MGHRA and YSYEKL. DNA of the CDR3: TGCGCCAGCAGCCAAGATAGGAGACAGGGGTCACCGACTCTTTACGAGCAGTACTTC. This sequence encodes CASSQDRRQGSPTLYEQYF.

Here the CDR3 reads CASRQRGIGGANVLTF. Written as DNA, the CDR3 is TGTGCAAGTCGCCAACGAGGGATTGGCGGGGCCAACGTCCTGACTTTC. This chain joins TRBV12-2 and TRBJ2-6; the DNA was not used to check the table's D call, TRBD2. TRBV12-2 is labeled a pseudogene. The CDR3 loop spans 16 amino acids.

This chain links TRBV30 with TRBJ1-4; 7 positions agree with TRBD1. Germline V gives CDR1 GTSNPN, CDR2 SVGIG (reference sequence). The CDR3 length is 14 residues. V dropped 0 bases and J dropped 7; count of bases not matched to a gene: 5. The CDR3 sequence: CAWSVQGSGEKLFF. Written as DNA, the CDR3 is TGTGCCTGGAGTGTACAGGGGAGCGGTGAAAAACTGTTTTTT.